One sample yielded the 17 T cell receptor beta chains listed below, sequenced in a study of T cells in Graves' hyperthyroidism and ophthalmopathy. RNA transcripts yielded amplified TCR beta CDR3 regions. A set of HTBI primers served as the primers for a first-round RT-PCR of the TCR CDR3. TCRdb reprocessed the multiplex PCR reads with MiXCR, giving one entry per CDR3 protein. The table includes around 620,000 distinct CDR3 sequences, 15% to 20% detected once. The sequenced sample was blood. These receptors all come from a young woman with Graves' hyperthyroidism.

V usage is TRBV7-2 and J usage is TRBJ2-2; tentatively, D is TRBD2 (6 bases). The CDR3 extends over 16 amino acids. The germline gives CDR1 SGHTA, CDR2 FQGNSA. V was clipped by 5 bases and J by 6 bases, with 19 bases between them. CDR3 residues: CASSQARRENPGELFF. CDR3 nucleotide sequence: TGTGCCAGCAGCCAAGCACGACGGGAGAATCCCGGGGAGCTGTTTTTT.

The table lists this clonotype with a few counts. The chain combines TRBV3-1 with TRBJ2-7; D is perhaps TRBD1 (6 bases). Germline CDR1 LGHDT, CDR2 YNNKEL (reference sequence). This CDR3 comprises 14 residues. V was shortened by 4 bases and J by 2 bases, with 12 bases between the two germline ends. In DNA, the CDR3 is TGTGCCAGCAGCCGACCGGGACAAACCTACGAGCAGTACTTC. It specifies CASSRPGQTYEQYF.

This chain joins TRBV7-2 and TRBJ1-6, with 7 bases aligning to TRBD1. The CDR3 totals 15 residues. J was trimmed by 9 bases and V by 2 bases; bases with no gene match: 7. The germline V gene has CDR1 SGHTA and CDR2 FQGNSA. The CDR3 bases are TGTGCCAGCAGCTTACGACAGGGCGGTACTTCACCCCTCCACTTT. Translating it yields CASSLRQGGTSPLHF.

The rearrangement uses TRBV20-1 and TRBJ2-7, with a tentative D call TRBD2 (6 bases). The V gene's germline CDR1 is DFQATT and CDR2 SNEGSKA (reference sequence). The CDR3 covers 14 residues. With 1 base removed from V and 4 bases from J, the gap between germline ends came to 14 bases. CDR3 DNA: TGCAGTGCTAGAGTCGGGGGAATGTCTTACGAGCAGTACTTC. It codes for CSARVGGMSYEQYF.

This clonotype was detected ten times or more. The chain has TRBV20-1 and TRBJ2-1; a weak D match, TRBD2 (6 bases). Trimming removed 0 bases from V and 10 bases from J, with 22 bases in between. Germline V gene lookup returns CDR1 DFQATT and CDR2 SNEGSKA (reference sequence). The CDR3 sequence is 16 residues long. The DNA for the CDR3 is TGCAGTGCTAGAGATCTGCGGGGCCCGTCATTAGGGGAGCAGTTCTTC. It codes for CSARDLRGPSLGEQFF.

Ten or more counts support this clonotype. The CDR3 bases are TGTGCCAGCAGCCCCCGGACGGACAATGAGCAGTTCTTC. Translating it yields CASSPRTDNEQFF. The J gene is TRBJ2-1, the V gene TRBV7-3, with D uncertain. CDR3 length equals 13 residues. Trimming removed 5 bases at V and 5 bases at J, with 10 bases between. Per the germline V gene, CDR1 is SGHTA and CDR2 is FQGTGA.

As concerns this clonotype: A much larger clonotype is one base distant, so this may be a read error. J is TRBJ2-7 and V is TRBV5-1; no definite D call. V gave up 1 base and J gave up 3 bases, with 8 bases separating them. CDR3 length equals 13 residues. The V gene's germline CDR1 is SGHRS and CDR2 YFSETQ. Here the CDR3 DNA reads TGCGCCAGCAGCTTGCAGCCGAACTACGAGCAGTACTTC. It translates to CASSLQPNYEQYF.

The chain combines TRBV19 with TRBJ2-2; D is uncertain. Germline V CDR1 and CDR2: LNHDA, SQIVND (reference sequence). The CDR3 runs 14 residues. V dropped 2 bases and J dropped 0 bases, with 4 bases sitting between them. The CDR3 region is CASSISTNTGELFF. Written as DNA, the CDR3 is TGTGCCAGTAGTATAAGCACGAACACCGGGGAGCTGTTTTTT.

This clonotype was observed a single time. A single base separates this from a much larger clone, so it may be a read error. The chain links TRBV29-1 to TRBJ1-1; D gene ambiguous. This CDR3 contains 13 residues. Germline CDR1 is SQVTM and CDR2 is ANQGSEA. The V and J ends lost 7 bases and 0 bases respectively, with 12 bases between them. CDR3 bases: TGCAGCGCTGGGGAATACCTGAACACTGAAGCTTTCTTT. Translation gives CSAGEYLNTEAFF.

This clonotype was seen a few times. The chain carries TRBV30 and TRBJ1-5; D is undetermined. Per the germline V gene, CDR1 is GTSNPN and CDR2 is SVGIG (reference sequence). The CDR3 totals 13 residues. V lost 2 bases and J 0 bases, leaving 5 bases between the germline ends. The CDR3: CAWSTDSNQPQHF. CDR3 bases: TGTGCCTGGAGTACCGATAGCAATCAGCCCCAGCATTTT.

On this clonotype: The conserved phenylalanine or tryptophan normally closing the CDR3 is absent here, so this likely arose from a read error. The rearrangement links TRBV3-1 to TRBJ1-5; D gene ambiguous. The CDR3 is 13 amino acids. V lost 0 bases to trimming and J lost 6 bases, with 6 bases between them. The germline V gene encodes CDR1 LGHDT and CDR2 YNNKEL (reference sequence). The CDR3 here is CASSQDPSQPQHL. The CDR3 nucleotides are TGTGCCAGCAGCCAAGATCCTAGTCAGCCCCAGCATCTT.

This clonotype has a count of ten or more. The V call is TRBV20-1, the J call TRBJ2-3; 15 bases fit TRBD2. The CDR3 contains 17 residues. Germline V lookup: CDR1 DFQATT, CDR2 SNEGSKA (reference sequence). The J segment lost 1 base and the V segment lost 3 bases, leaving 5 bases of the junction unmatched. The CDR3 here is CSASPGLAGGGTDTQYF. The DNA of the CDR3 is TGCAGTGCTAGTCCCGGACTAGCGGGAGGGGGCACAGATACGCAGTATTTT.

This clonotype appeared a few times. The V gene is TRBV19, the J gene TRBJ2-1; a weak D match, TRBD2 (5 bases). The germline CDR1 and CDR2 sequences are LNHDA and SQIVND (reference sequence). This CDR3 has 18 residues. The V end was cut by 6 bases, the J end by 4 bases, with 25 bases between. Here the CDR3 DNA reads TGTGCCAGTAGCCCGTTCTCGGGGTCCTTCTACCTTTACAATGAGCAGTTCTTC. Protein product: CASSPFSGSFYLYNEQFF.

This clonotype was seen ten or more times. J is TRBJ2-7 and V is TRBV29-1; TRBD1 matches 9 bases. After removal of 7 bases from V and 1 base from J, the junction contained 5 bases not matched to a gene. The CDR3 is 13 amino acids. CDR1 and CDR2 (germline): SQVTM, ANQGSEA. The chain's CDR3 is CSAGQGSSYEQYF. CDR3 DNA: TGCAGCGCAGGACAGGGGTCTTCCTACGAGCAGTACTTC.

Comments on this clonotype: A much larger clone lies a single base off, so this may be a read error. V and J are TRBV7-2 and TRBJ2-7, with 10 nucleotides matching TRBD1. Matching the DNA end better, TRBJ2-1 makes the J call doubtful. Germline-derived CDR1 and CDR2 are SGHTA and FQGNSA. The CDR3 covers 15 residues. CDR3 sequence reads: CASSPRTGGTYEQFF. In DNA, the CDR3 is TGTGCCAGCAGTCCTAGGACAGGGGGGACCTACGAGCAGTTCTTC.

The V gene is TRBV20-1, the J gene TRBJ1-2; 8 bases are shared with TRBD1. J lost 8 bases, V lost 0 bases, and 17 bases had no gene match. The CDR3 spans 17 residues. CDR1 and CDR2 (germline): DFQATT, SNEGSKA (reference sequence). The CDR3 region has the DNA TGCAGTGCTAGAGATCCCAGTCTTCGTCAGGGGGCGGAGGGCTACACCTTC. Amino acids: CSARDPSLRQGAEGYTF.

The J gene is TRBJ1-4, the V gene TRBV24-1; 7 bases are a match to TRBD1. V gave up 5 bases and J gave up 6 bases; unmatched junction bases: 5. Germline V CDR1 and CDR2: KGHDR, SFDVKD. This CDR3 has 14 residues. The CDR3 here is CATSGGDRDEKLFF. The CDR3 bases are TGTGCCACCAGTGGGGGAGACAGGGATGAAAAACTGTTTTTT.